These 13 T cell receptor beta chains were all obtained from the same sample, sequenced in a study of cytomegalovirus exposure and HLA in healthy donors. PCR used 60 Vbeta primers and 13 Jbeta primers. Only in-frame clones appear in the TCRdb table, and some are missing; sequencing was by immunoSEQ multiplex PCR. Seen here are around 150,000 clones, 80% observed once, and the top ten hold about 5%. Input material: PBMCs. These receptors all stem from a male donor in good health and CMV-seronegative.

The V gene is TRBV30, the J gene TRBJ2-7; D may be TRBD2 (6 bases). This CDR3 comprises 12 residues. Trimming removed 8 bases at V and 6 bases at J, with 17 bases between. The germline V gene encodes CDR1 GTSNPN and CDR2 SVGIG (reference sequence). CDR3 sequence: CAGDRDSGEQYF. As DNA, the CDR3 is TGTGCCGGGGACCGGGACTCCGGCGAGCAGTACTTC.

Only a few counts were recorded for this clone. V gene TRBV11-2 combines with J gene TRBJ1-1; D perhaps matches TRBD1 (5 bases). This CDR3 spans 15 amino acids. The V gene lost 5 bases and the J gene lost 1 base, with 14 bases spanning the gap. Germline V lookup: CDR1 SGHAT, CDR2 FQNNGV. The CDR3 DNA is TGTGCCAGCAGCGAAAGGGGATTTCGGAACACTGAAGCTTTCTTT. Encoded protein: CASSERGFRNTEAFF.

The chain carries TRBV28 and TRBJ1-6; TRBD1 agrees at 7 bases. V lost 7 bases and J lost 7; bases outside the gene matches: 13. The CDR3 is 16 amino acids. The germline V gene encodes CDR1 MDHEN and CDR2 SYDVKM. The CDR3 here is CASKVGGLLSNSPLHF. The CDR3 nucleotides read TGTGCCAGCAAAGTAGGGGGCCTGTTATCGAATTCACCCCTCCACTTT.

V usage is TRBV4-2 and J usage is TRBJ1-2, with D perhaps matching TRBD1 (6 bases). Deletions cut 0 bases from V and 3 bases from J, with 14 bases between. The CDR3 contains 16 residues. From germline, CDR1 is LGHNA and CDR2 YNFKEQ. The CDR3 reads CASSQDWGRGDYGYTF. CDR3 bases: TGTGCCAGCAGCCAAGACTGGGGGCGCGGAGACTATGGCTACACCTTC.

J is TRBJ1-1 and V is TRBV11-1, with TRBD1 matching over 7 bases. CDR1 SGHAT and CDR2 FQDESV come from the germline V gene (reference sequence). The ends lost 5 bases at V and 5 bases at J; junction bases unmatched: 5. This CDR3 contains 13 residues. CDR3 nucleotide sequence: TGTGCCAGCAGCCAAGACAGGGTTACTGAAGCTTTCTTT. This codes for CASSQDRVTEAFF.

The V gene is TRBV4-3, the J gene TRBJ2-2; D remains unclear. Germline CDR1 and CDR2: LGHNA and YSLEER. The CDR3 extends over 15 amino acids. Trimming pared 1 base from V and 0 bases from J, leaving 6 bases between. CDR3 nucleotide sequence: TGCGCCAGCAGCCAAGTGGCAACGAACACCGGGGAGCTGTTTTTT. This encodes CASSQVATNTGELFF.

This chain uses TRBV29-1 with TRBJ1-1, with no clear D. The CDR3 has 14 residues. CDR1 is SQVTM and CDR2 is ANQGSEA in the germline V gene. Trimming stripped 4 bases from V and 4 bases from J, with 16 bases between. CDR3: CSVVWTPGVTEAFF. The CDR3 DNA reads as TGCAGCGTTGTATGGACTCCGGGCGTCACTGAAGCTTTCTTT.

The chain employs TRBV28 and TRBJ1-5; tentatively, D is TRBD1 (6 bases). Between the trimmed V and J ends, which lost 7 bases and 4 bases, there was a span of 11 bases. This CDR3 is built from 13 residues. The germline V gene encodes CDR1 MDHEN and CDR2 SYDVKM. In DNA, the CDR3 is TGTGCCAGCAATAAAAGGGGGAATCAGCCCCAGCATTTT. Translating it yields CASNKRGNQPQHF.

This chain links TRBV7-9 with TRBJ2-5; D might be TRBD2 (5 bases). The ends were cut back, 1 base at V and 5 bases at J, with 11 bases in the middle. Germline CDR1 reads SEHNR; CDR2 reads FQNEAQ (reference sequence). The CDR3 loop spans 14 amino acids. The CDR3 sequence: CASSLDGIRETQYF. The CDR3, as DNA: TGTGCCAGCAGCTTAGACGGGATTCGGGAGACCCAGTACTTC.

CDR3 nucleotide sequence: TGTGCCAGCAGGACAGGGGGCAGAGAGACCCAGTACTTC. Translation: CASRTGGRETQYF. The V call is TRBV7-2, the J call TRBJ2-5; 10 positions match TRBD1. Germline V gene lookup returns CDR1 SGHTA and CDR2 FQGNSA. The CDR3 has 13 amino acids. Germline trimming cut 6 bases from V and 4 bases from J; bases unmatched to any gene: 2.

CDR3 in DNA: TGTGCCAGCAGTTTTCGGCAGGGTAGTTCACCCCTCCACTTT. Protein sequence: CASSFRQGSSPLHF. This chain joins TRBV27 and TRBJ1-6; D perhaps matches TRBD1 (5 bases). The CDR3 totals 14 residues. Germline V gives CDR1 MNHEY, CDR2 SMNVEV (reference sequence). The V gene lost 3 bases and the J gene lost 9 bases, with 12 bases spanning the gap.

V gene TRBV6-6 combines with J gene TRBJ2-1, with D tentatively TRBD1 (6 bases). The CDR3 spans 12 residues. The germline gives CDR1 MNHNY, CDR2 SVGAGI (reference sequence). Trimming left V 0 bases short and J 15 bases short, with 12 bases between. The DNA of the CDR3 is TGTGCCAGCAGTTACTCCCGACAGGTTGGGTTCTTC. Protein sequence: CASSYSRQVGFF.

The chain links TRBV19 to TRBJ1-1; TRBD1 matches at 7 bases. V trimming: 5 bases; J trimming: 1 base; junction bases outside the gene matches: 7. CDR3 length: 15 residues. The V gene's germline CDR1 is LNHDA and CDR2 SQIVND (reference sequence). The CDR3 DNA reads TGTGCCAGTAGTGACAGGAGACAGGGGAACACTGAAGCTTTCTTT. Protein product: CASSDRRQGNTEAFF.